This T cell receptor (beta chain) was identified in a study of CD8 T cells in ankylosing spondylitis. Study observations and caveats: Blood from ankylosing spondylitis patients appeared to carry a characteristic roughly 8-variant TCR beta motif. In ankylosing spondylitis patients, matched synovial fluid reportedly showed significant enrichment of disease-linked clones. In reactive arthritis synovial fluid and blood, some motif variants had been reported before.

Quantitative 5'-RACE with molecular barcodes was used to make the TCR beta libraries. TCRdb redid the calling of the 5' RACE reads with MiXCR, one entry per CDR3 protein. This sample has about 450,000 distinct CDR3 sequences, with 26% found just once. The V end lost 3 bases, the J end lost 7 bases, and 15 bases lay between the germline ends. This CDR3 is 14 amino acids long. This clonotype has only a few counts. Antigen: not known. The sample was blood, either unsorted or a sorted T cell fraction (not recorded which). The sequence derives from a male donor with ankylosing spondylitis. This chain links TRBV12-3 or TRBV12-4 with TRBJ2-5; a weak D match, TRBD2 (7 bases). The CDR3 is CASSLGGPGTTQYF. For the CDR3, the DNA is TGTGCCAGCAGTTTGGGGGGGCCGGGAACGACCCAGTACTTC.